These 19 T cell receptor beta chains originate from one sample sequenced in a study of shared clonotypes between healthy human individuals (dated by TCRdb to 2020 to 2022). Library preparation employed the immunoSEQ multiplex PCR assay. TCRdb took over this immuneACCESS table, retaining in-frame rearrangements with V and J assigned. Such tables are incomplete; in checked studies, under half of the missing clones stem from an unresolved V gene, and the remainder is unexplained. This sample comprises fewer than 600,000 clones, approximately 77% of them detected only once. The biggest ten clones account for around 12% of the sample. The specimen was PBMCs. Receptor source: a woman between 35 and 50 years old in good health. Some clones in this sample may be carry-over from other donors' samples.

This chain connects TRBV19 to TRBJ1-5, with D maybe TRBD1 (6 bases). The CDR3 covers 16 residues. The germline gives CDR1 LNHDA, CDR2 SQIVND (reference sequence). The V and J ends lost 2 bases and 0 bases respectively, with 11 bases between them. CDR3 DNA sequence: TGTGCCAGTAGTATATTGGGGGCCTATAGCAATCAGCCCCAGCATTTT. It specifies CASSILGAYSNQPQHF.

The chain links TRBV11-2 to TRBJ2-3; 8 bases agree with TRBD2. The germline V gene has CDR1 SGHAT and CDR2 FQNNGV. This CDR3 is built from 15 residues. V lost 5 bases and J lost 6; bases outside the gene matches: 10. CDR3 DNA: TGTGCCAGCAGCAGGACTAGCAACCCGACGGATACGCAGTATTTT. Its protein product is CASSRTSNPTDTQYF.

The chain couples TRBV7-2 to TRBJ1-2, with D perhaps TRBD1 (6 bases). This CDR3 is built from 16 residues. The V gene lost 0 bases and the J gene lost 0 bases, with 11 bases spanning the gap. Per germline, CDR1 SGHTA and CDR2 FQGNSA. Here the CDR3 DNA reads TGTGCCAGCAGCTTAGCGCAGGGGAGCACTAACTATGGCTACACCTTC. It translates to CASSLAQGSTNYGYTF.

This chain links TRBV12-5 with TRBJ1-1; no firm D call. The CDR3 consists of 15 residues. Per germline, CDR1 LGHNT and CDR2 FRNRAP. Trimming removed 3 bases at V and 4 bases at J, with 15 bases between. The CDR3: CASGFRRRSSTEAFF. Here the CDR3 DNA reads TGTGCTAGTGGTTTTCGACGTAGGAGTTCCACTGAAGCTTTCTTT.

This clone has only one observation. The chain recombines TRBV7-2 with TRBJ2-5, with TRBD1 as a possible D gene (6 bases). Germline V lookup: CDR1 SGHTA, CDR2 FQGNSA. This CDR3 spans 13 amino acids. CDR3 in amino acids: CATGTHLQETQYF. The CDR3 bases are TGTGCTACCGGGACACACCTCCAAGAGACCCAGTACTTC.

V usage is TRBV7-3 and J usage is TRBJ2-5; tentative D call: TRBD1 (6 bases). This CDR3 is 13 amino acids long. V was trimmed by 5 bases and J by 4 bases, leaving 11 bases between them. CDR1 is SGHTA, CDR2 FQGTGA, per germline. The CDR3 reads CASSPQQGETQYF. The CDR3 DNA follows: TGTGCCAGCAGCCCGCAACAGGGAGAGACCCAGTACTTC.

The rearrangement links TRBV28 to TRBJ1-5; tentatively, D is TRBD1 (6 bases). V was cut by 5 bases and J by 0 bases, with 23 bases left in between. Germline assignment: CDR1 MDHEN and CDR2 SYDVKM. The CDR3 runs 19 residues. CDR3 protein: CASSPPSPGTIYSNQPQHF. DNA of the CDR3: TGTGCCAGCAGTCCCCCCAGTCCCGGGACAATCTATAGCAATCAGCCCCAGCATTTT.

This clone showed up just a few times. The V gene is TRBV7-9, the J gene TRBJ2-5; D might be TRBD1 or TRBD2, each matching 5 bases. The tail of the sequence fits TRBJ2-7 better, so the J call may be wrong. Germline CDR1 and CDR2: SEHNR and FQNEAQ (reference sequence). The CDR3 is made up of 15 amino acids. CDR3 loop: CATKDPEGNFYEQYF. CDR3 sequence (DNA): TGTGCCACCAAAGACCCCGAGGGGAACTTCTACGAGCAGTACTTC.

As concerns this clone: The same CDR3 is also encoded by other DNA sequences in this sample. The rearrangement joins TRBV28 to TRBJ2-5, with 12 bases aligning to TRBD2. Trimming cost V 3 bases and J 5 bases; bases outside gene matches: 13. The CDR3 runs 18 residues. CDR1 and CDR2 from the germline V gene are MDHEN and SYDVKM. DNA of the CDR3: TGTGCCAGCAGTTTGGTCCTGAAATCTAGCGGGAGGGGGGAGACCCAGTACTTC. Its translation is CASSLVLKSSGRGETQYF.

The rearrangement uses TRBV10-3 and TRBJ2-3; no firm D call. V was pared by 9 bases and J by 6 bases, with 16 bases between. Germline V CDR1 and CDR2: ENHRY, SYGVKD. The CDR3 loop spans 13 amino acids. The CDR3 DNA sequence: TGTGCCATTGGTGCGGACCGGTACGATACGCAGTATTTT. As protein: CAIGADRYDTQYF.

A word on this clone: This may arise from a read error, as a much more abundant clone is one base away. The chain is built from TRBV18 and TRBJ1-2; TRBD1 agrees at 9 bases. The CDR3 extends over 14 amino acids. Germline V lookup: CDR1 KGHSH, CDR2 LQKENI. Losses at the gene ends were 3 bases for V and 7 bases for J; bases not matched to a gene: 6. CDR3 region: CASSPGTGGSGYTF. As DNA, the CDR3 is TGTGCCAGCTCACCGGGCACAGGGGGCAGTGGCTACACCTTC.

V gene TRBV2 combines with J gene TRBJ2-3, with unresolved D. The CDR3 has 11 amino acids. V shed 6 bases and J shed 6 bases, with 7 bases lying between them. The germline gives CDR1 SNHLY, CDR2 FYNNEI. The CDR3 loop reads CASSPKDTQYF. DNA for the CDR3: TGTGCCAGCAGCCCCAAGGATACGCAGTATTTT.

This chain joins TRBV7-2 and TRBJ1-1; TRBD1 matches 8 bases. Germline CDR1 is SGHTA and CDR2 is FQGNSA. This CDR3 contains 14 residues. The J segment lost 0 bases and the V segment lost 4 bases, leaving 1 base of the junction unmatched. The CDR3 region is CASSWGQVNTEAFF. CDR3 sequence (DNA): TGTGCCAGCAGCTGGGGACAGGTGAACACTGAAGCTTTCTTT.

V is TRBV10-2 and J is TRBJ2-1; D is unresolved. Per the germline V gene, CDR1 is WSHSY and CDR2 is SAAADI. Trimming removed 4 bases from V and 3 bases from J, with 16 bases in between. The CDR3 totals 16 residues. CDR3 loop: CASSGHPTNVYNEQFF. The CDR3 coding sequence is TGCGCCAGCAGTGGACACCCGACAAACGTCTACAATGAGCAGTTCTTC.

The rearrangement joins TRBV4-2 to TRBJ2-1, with unresolved D. The CDR3 totals 13 residues. The germline gives CDR1 LGHNA, CDR2 YNFKEQ. V lost 3 bases and J lost 7, with 10 bases in between. The CDR3 protein is CASSHRQLNEQFF. The CDR3 bases are TGTGCCAGCAGCCATCGCCAGCTTAATGAGCAGTTCTTC.

The V and J genes are TRBV29-1 and TRBJ2-1, with 9 bases matching TRBD1. The trim removed 6 bases at V and 7 bases at J, leaving 25 bases unmatched. This CDR3 region has 19 residues. Germline lookup yields CDR1 SQVTM and CDR2 ANQGSEA. The CDR3 sequence: CSVRPVPGQGLAPMNEQFF. CDR3 nucleotides: TGCAGCGTCCGACCGGTCCCGGGACAGGGTCTGGCCCCCATGAATGAGCAGTTCTTC.

To note about this clone: The identical CDR3 is also encoded by other nucleotide sequences in the sample. For the CDR3, the DNA is TGTGCCAGCAGTTACGGGGCGGACACAGATACGCAGTATTTT. This encodes CASSYGADTDTQYF. The chain is built from TRBV6-6 and TRBJ2-3, with a weak D call TRBD1 (5 bases). Germline V gives CDR1 MNHNY, CDR2 SVGAGI (reference sequence). V was pared by 2 bases and J by 2 bases, with 8 bases between. This CDR3 is 14 amino acids long.

J is TRBJ2-7 and V is TRBV6-1; a possible D gene is TRBD2 (5 bases). V gave up 6 bases and J gave up 7 bases, with 19 bases separating them. The CDR3 contains 14 residues. The germline V gene encodes CDR1 MNHNS and CDR2 SASEGT. CDR3 loop: CASSRRTRDEEQYF. Written as DNA, the CDR3 is TGTGCCAGCAGCCGTCGGACCCGGGATGAGGAGCAGTACTTC.

This chain joins TRBV7-2 and TRBJ2-5, with D perhaps TRBD2 (6 bases). Germline assignment: CDR1 SGHTA and CDR2 FQGNSA. This CDR3 is built from 14 residues. V was clipped by 5 bases and J by 5 bases, with 15 bases between them. The CDR3: CASSARTTMETQYF. The CDR3 DNA sequence: TGTGCCAGCAGCGCACGGACTACGATGGAGACCCAGTACTTC.